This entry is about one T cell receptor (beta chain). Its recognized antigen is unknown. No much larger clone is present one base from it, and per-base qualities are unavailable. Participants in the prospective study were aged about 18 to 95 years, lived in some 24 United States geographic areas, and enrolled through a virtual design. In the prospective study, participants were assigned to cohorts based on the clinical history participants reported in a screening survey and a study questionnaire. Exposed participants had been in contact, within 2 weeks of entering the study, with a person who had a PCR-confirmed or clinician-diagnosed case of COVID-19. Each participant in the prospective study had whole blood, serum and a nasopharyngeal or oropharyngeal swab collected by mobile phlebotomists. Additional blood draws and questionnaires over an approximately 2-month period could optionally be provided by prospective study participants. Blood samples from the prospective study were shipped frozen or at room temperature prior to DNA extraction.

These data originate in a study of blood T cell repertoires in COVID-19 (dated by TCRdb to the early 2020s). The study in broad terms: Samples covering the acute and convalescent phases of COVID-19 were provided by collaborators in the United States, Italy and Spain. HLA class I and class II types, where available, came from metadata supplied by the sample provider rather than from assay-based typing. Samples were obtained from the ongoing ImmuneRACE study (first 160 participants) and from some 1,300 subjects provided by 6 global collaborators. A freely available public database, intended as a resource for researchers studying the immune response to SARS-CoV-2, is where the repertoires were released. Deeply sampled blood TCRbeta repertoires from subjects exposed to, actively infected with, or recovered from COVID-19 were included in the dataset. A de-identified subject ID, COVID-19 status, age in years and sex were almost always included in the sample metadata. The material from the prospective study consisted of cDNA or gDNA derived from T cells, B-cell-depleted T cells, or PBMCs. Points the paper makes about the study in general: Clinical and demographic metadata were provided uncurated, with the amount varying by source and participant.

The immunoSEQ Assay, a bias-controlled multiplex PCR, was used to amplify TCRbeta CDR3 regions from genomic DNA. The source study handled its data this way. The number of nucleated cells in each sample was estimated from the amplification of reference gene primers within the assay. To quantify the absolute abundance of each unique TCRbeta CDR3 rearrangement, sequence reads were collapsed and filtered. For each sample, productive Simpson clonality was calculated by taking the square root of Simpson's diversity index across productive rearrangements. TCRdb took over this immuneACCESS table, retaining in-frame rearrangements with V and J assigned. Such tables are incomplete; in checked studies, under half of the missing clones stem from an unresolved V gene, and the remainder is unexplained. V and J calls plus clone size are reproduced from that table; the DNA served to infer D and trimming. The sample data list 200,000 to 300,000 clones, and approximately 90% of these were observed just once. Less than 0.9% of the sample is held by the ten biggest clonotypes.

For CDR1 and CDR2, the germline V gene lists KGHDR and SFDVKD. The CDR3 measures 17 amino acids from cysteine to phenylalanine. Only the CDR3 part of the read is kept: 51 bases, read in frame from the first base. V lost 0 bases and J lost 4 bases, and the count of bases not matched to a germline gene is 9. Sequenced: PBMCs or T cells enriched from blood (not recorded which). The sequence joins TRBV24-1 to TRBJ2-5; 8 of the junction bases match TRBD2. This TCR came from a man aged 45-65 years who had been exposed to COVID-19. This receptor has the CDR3 CATSDLPRGLATETQYF. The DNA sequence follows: TGTGCCACCAGTGATTTGCCCAGAGGACTAGCAACAGAGACCCAGTACTTC.